These T cell receptor beta chains were read from a single sample in a study of blood T cell repertoires in COVID-19. Here immunoSEQ multiplex PCR was the method, and the copy in TCRdb shows in-frame clones only, minus some. The sample holds about 240,000 clones, roughly 80% seen once. The sequencing sample was made of peripheral blood. These receptors were taken from a woman of 80 years or more with acute or convalescent COVID-19. CDR3s include the opening cysteine and the closing phenylalanine or tryptophan. D genes are given only for firm matches. The size entry is marked missing in some rows and otherwise reads once, few, many or a size class.

V,size,J,D,CDR3,DNA
TRBV7-9,.,TRBJ2-4,.,CASSPSGQTRSKNIQYF,TGTGCCAGCAGCCCCTCTGGGCAGACCCGGTCCAAAAACATTCAGTACTTC
TRBV5-6,.,TRBJ2-5,TRBD1,CASSRTGVETQYF,TGTGCCAGCAGCCGGACAGGGGTAGAGACCCAGTACTTC
TRBV11-2,.,TRBJ2-7,TRBD1,CASSWDRETYEQYF,TGTGCCAGCAGCTGGGACAGGGAGACCTACGAGCAGTACTTC
TRBV19,.,TRBJ1-6,TRBD1,CASSGGQLSYNSPLHF,TGTGCCAGTAGTGGGGGACAGCTCTCCTATAATTCACCCCTCCACTTT
TRBV5-1,.,TRBJ1-5,TRBD1,CASSLGGTGNNQPQHF,TGCGCCAGCAGCTTGGGAGGGACAGGGAACAATCAGCCCCAGCATTTT
TRBV28,once,TRBJ1-2,.,CASSPGKGYGYTF,TGTGCCAGCAGTCCAGGGAAGGGCTATGGCTACACCTTC
TRBV19,.,TRBJ1-2,.,CASSGTLNYGYTF,TGTGCCAGTAGTGGGACACTTAACTATGGCTACACCTTC
TRBV14,.,TRBJ1-3,TRBD1,CASSQGLTGAGNTIYF,TGTGCCAGCAGCCAAGGTCTTACAGGGGCTGGAAACACCATATATTTT
TRBV28,.,TRBJ1-6,.,CASSELQGPGSPLHF,TGTGCCAGCAGTGAACTACAGGGACCGGGTTCACCCCTCCACTTT
TRBV2,few,TRBJ1-1,.,CASSVGRGRFRNTEAFF,TGTGCCAGCAGTGTCGGCAGGGGTAGGTTTCGGAACACTGAAGCTTTCTTT
TRBV23-1,.,TRBJ1-5,.,CASSPNPSGRANQPQHF,TGCGCCAGCAGTCCCAACCCATCAGGGAGGGCCAATCAGCCCCAGCATTTT
TRBV24-1,.,TRBJ2-7,.,CATSDSGQIRGEQYF,TGTGCCACCAGTGATTCCGGGCAGATTAGGGGGGAGCAGTACTTC
TRBV18,.,TRBJ2-1,.,CASSERSGWGEQFF,TGTGCCAGCTCCGAGAGAAGCGGGTGGGGTGAGCAGTTCTTC